A single sample gave rise to the 10 T cell receptor beta chains below, sequenced in a study of OX40 agonist ivuxolimab in advanced cancers. Generated by immunoSEQ multiplex PCR, the TCRdb table keeps only in-frame clones and is missing some. The table lists 60,000 to 100,000 clones, around 86% of them singletons. The specimen was CD4+ or CD8+ T cells sorted from blood, collected in a trial of the OX40 agonist ivuxolimab. Every receptor here comes from an adult with an advanced solid tumor such as melanoma, head and neck, liver or kidney cancer.

This clone was picked up a small number of times. J is TRBJ1-3 and V is TRBV27, with unresolved D. The V gene lost 2 bases and the J gene lost 0 bases, with 11 bases spanning the gap. This CDR3 has 16 residues. Germline V gives CDR1 MNHEY, CDR2 SMNVEV (reference sequence). The CDR3 here is CASSLGPTLSGNTIYF. CDR3 bases: TGTGCCAGCAGTTTAGGGCCTACTCTCTCTGGAAACACCATATATTTT.

The chain joins TRBV21-1 to TRBJ2-3; no DNA check was done on the table's D call, TRBD1. TRBV21-1 is a known pseudogene. The CDR3 is 18 amino acids. The CDR3: CASSKARREDRGGDTQYF. CDR3 DNA sequence: TGTGCCAGCAGCAAAGCGCGGAGAGAGGACAGGGGGGGAGATACGCAGTATTTT.

This chain uses TRBV28 with TRBJ1-2; 7 nucleotides line up with TRBD1. The CDR3 runs to 13 residues. Germline V gives CDR1 MDHEN, CDR2 SYDVKM. The trim removed 3 bases at V and 5 bases at J, leaving 3 bases unmatched. The DNA for the CDR3 is TGTGCCAGCAGTTTTTTGACAGGGTATGGCTACACCTTC. This encodes CASSFLTGYGYTF.

The V call is TRBV19, the J call TRBJ2-3; D is ambiguous. CDR1 LNHDA and CDR2 SQIVND come from the germline V gene (reference sequence). The V gene lost 4 bases and the J gene lost 4 bases, with 9 bases spanning the gap. This CDR3 has 13 residues. The CDR3: CASSRGYSDTQYF. The CDR3 nucleotides read TGTGCCAGTAGTAGGGGATATTCAGATACGCAGTATTTT.

The chain couples TRBV4-1 to TRBJ2-3, with 8 nucleotides matching TRBD1. Unmatched junction bases numbered 11, after V lost 0 bases and J lost 6 bases. Germline V gene data show CDR1 as MGHRA and CDR2 as YSYEKL. The length of the CDR3 is 17 residues. The CDR3 region is CASSQDFTGGISDTQYF. As DNA, the CDR3 is TGCGCCAGCAGCCAAGATTTCACAGGGGGGATATCGGATACGCAGTATTTT.

The chain combines TRBV18 with TRBJ1-1; D possibly corresponds to TRBD1 (6 bases). Germline V lookup: CDR1 KGHSH, CDR2 LQKENI. The CDR3 is made up of 16 amino acids. Trimming cost V 6 bases and J 6 bases, with 23 bases left between them. As DNA, the CDR3 is TGTGCCAGCTCCCGGGGGGGCGCGGAGGTTAAGGCTGAAGCTTTCTTT. This gives the protein CASSRGGAEVKAEAFF.

The V call is TRBV5-6, the J call TRBJ1-3; 9 bases map to TRBD1. In germline, CDR1 is SGHDT, CDR2 YYEEEE. The CDR3 is 18 amino acids. The V gene end was trimmed by 0 bases and the J gene end by 2 bases; junction bases not matched to a gene: 9. The CDR3 region has the DNA TGTGCCAGCAGCTTGGGCTGGGGACAGGGATCTCCTGGAAACACCATATATTTT. Its protein product is CASSLGWGQGSPGNTIYF.

This rearrangement joins TRBV6-1 to TRBJ1-2; unclear D gene. The CDR3 consists of 13 residues. The V gene's germline CDR1 is MNHNS and CDR2 SASEGT. V was pared by 2 bases and J by 1 base, with 5 bases between. DNA for the CDR3: TGTGCCAGCAGTGAACAGTATAACTATGGCTACACCTTC. This gives the protein CASSEQYNYGYTF.

The CDR3 is CASSKSGDSPLHF. The CDR3 DNA sequence: TGTGCCAGCAGCAAATCAGGGGATTCACCCCTCCACTTT. V and J are TRBV6-6 and TRBJ1-6, with a possible D match to TRBD1 (6 bases). Trimming stripped 6 bases from V and 8 bases from J, with 11 bases between. The CDR3 is 13 residues long. Germline V gene sequence: CDR1 MNHNY, CDR2 SVGAGI (reference sequence).

The chain couples TRBV5-4 to TRBJ2-5; the D gene could be TRBD1 or TRBD2 (6 bases each). The CDR3 extends over 12 amino acids. The V end was cut by 0 bases, the J end by 7 bases, with 7 bases between. Germline V gene data show CDR1 as SGHNT and CDR2 as YYREEE (reference sequence). The CDR3 coding sequence is TGTGCCAGCAGCTTGGAGGGGGGGACCCAGTACTTC. Protein sequence: CASSLEGGTQYF.